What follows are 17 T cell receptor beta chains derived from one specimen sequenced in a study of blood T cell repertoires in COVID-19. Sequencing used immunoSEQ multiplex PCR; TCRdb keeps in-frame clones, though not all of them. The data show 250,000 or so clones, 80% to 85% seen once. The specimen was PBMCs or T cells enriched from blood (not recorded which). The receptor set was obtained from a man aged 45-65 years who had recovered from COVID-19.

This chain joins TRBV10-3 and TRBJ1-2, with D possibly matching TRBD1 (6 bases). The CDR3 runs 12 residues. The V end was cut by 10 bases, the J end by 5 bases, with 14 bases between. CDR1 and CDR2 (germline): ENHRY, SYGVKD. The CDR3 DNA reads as TGTGCCAGTCAGGGAGGGGGTTATGGCTACACCTTC. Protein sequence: CASQGGGYGYTF.

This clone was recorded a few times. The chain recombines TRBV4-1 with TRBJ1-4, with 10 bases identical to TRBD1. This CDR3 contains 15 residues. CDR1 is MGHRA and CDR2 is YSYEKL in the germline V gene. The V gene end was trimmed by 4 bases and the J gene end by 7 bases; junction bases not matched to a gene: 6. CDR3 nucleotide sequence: TGCGCCAGCAGCCCCCGGACAGGGGGTGTTGAAAAACTGTTTTTT. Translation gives CASSPRTGGVEKLFF.

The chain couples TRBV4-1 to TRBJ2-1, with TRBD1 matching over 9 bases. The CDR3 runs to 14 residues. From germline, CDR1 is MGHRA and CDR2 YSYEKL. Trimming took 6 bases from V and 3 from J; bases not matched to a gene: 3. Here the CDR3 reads CASSWTGDYNEQFF. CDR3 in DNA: TGCGCCAGCAGTTGGACAGGGGACTACAATGAGCAGTTCTTC.

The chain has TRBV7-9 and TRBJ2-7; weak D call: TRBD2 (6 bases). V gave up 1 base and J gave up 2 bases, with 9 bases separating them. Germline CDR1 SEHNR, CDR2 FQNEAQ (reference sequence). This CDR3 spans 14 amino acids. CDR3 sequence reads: CASSLGDLTYEQYF. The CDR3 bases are TGTGCCAGCAGCTTAGGGGACTTAACCTACGAGCAGTACTTC.

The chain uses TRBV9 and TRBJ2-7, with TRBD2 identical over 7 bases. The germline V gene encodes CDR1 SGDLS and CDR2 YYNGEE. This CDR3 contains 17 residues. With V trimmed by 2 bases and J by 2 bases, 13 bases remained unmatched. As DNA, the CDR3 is TGTGCCAGCAGCGTCCCTTATGGGAGGGCTTCGACCTACGAGCAGTACTTC. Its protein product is CASSVPYGRASTYEQYF.

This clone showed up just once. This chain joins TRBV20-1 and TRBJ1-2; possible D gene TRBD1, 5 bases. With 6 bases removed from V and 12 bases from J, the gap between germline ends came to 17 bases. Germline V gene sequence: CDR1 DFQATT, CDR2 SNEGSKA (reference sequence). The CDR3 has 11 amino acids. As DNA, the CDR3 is TGCAGTGCCACCAATGGCGCAGGGAACACCTTC. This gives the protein CSATNGAGNTF.

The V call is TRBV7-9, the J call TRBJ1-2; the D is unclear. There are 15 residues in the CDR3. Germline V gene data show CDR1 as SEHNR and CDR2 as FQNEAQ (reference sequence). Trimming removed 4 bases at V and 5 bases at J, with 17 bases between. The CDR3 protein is CASSSPAGIGYGYTF. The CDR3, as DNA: TGTGCCAGCAGCTCCCCGGCGGGAATTGGGTATGGCTACACCTTC.

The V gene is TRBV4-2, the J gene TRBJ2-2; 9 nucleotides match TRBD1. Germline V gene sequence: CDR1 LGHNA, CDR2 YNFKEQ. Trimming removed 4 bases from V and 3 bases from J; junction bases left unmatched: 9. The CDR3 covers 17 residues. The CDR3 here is CASSRNRGRDYTGELFF. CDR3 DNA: TGTGCCAGCAGCCGGAACAGGGGGCGCGATTACACCGGGGAGCTGTTTTTT.

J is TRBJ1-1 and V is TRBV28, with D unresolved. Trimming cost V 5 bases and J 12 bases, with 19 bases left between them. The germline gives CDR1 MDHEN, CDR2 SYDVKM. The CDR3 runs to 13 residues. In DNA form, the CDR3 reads TGTGCCAGCAGTCCGAGACCCGGGGTTGGGTCTTTCTTT. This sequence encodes CASSPRPGVGSFF.

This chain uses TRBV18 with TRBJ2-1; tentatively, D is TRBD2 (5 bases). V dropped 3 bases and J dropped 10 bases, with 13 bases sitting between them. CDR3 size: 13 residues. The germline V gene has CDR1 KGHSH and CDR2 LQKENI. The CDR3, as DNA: TGTGCCAGCTCACCGTCCGGGGTCGGAGAGCAGTTCTTC. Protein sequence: CASSPSGVGEQFF.

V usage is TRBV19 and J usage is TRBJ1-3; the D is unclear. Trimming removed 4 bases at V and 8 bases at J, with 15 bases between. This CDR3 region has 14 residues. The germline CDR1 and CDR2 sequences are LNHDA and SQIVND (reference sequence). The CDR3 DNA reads TGTGCCAGTAGTACGGGAGTAGAAGGAGACACCATATATTTT. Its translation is CASSTGVEGDTIYF.

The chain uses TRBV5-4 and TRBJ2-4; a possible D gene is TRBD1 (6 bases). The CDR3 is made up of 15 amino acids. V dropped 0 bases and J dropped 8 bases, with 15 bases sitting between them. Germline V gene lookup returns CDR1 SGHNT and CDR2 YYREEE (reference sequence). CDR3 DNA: TGTGCCAGCAGCTTGGGTCTAACAGGGACGGACATTCAGTACTTC. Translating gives CASSLGLTGTDIQYF.

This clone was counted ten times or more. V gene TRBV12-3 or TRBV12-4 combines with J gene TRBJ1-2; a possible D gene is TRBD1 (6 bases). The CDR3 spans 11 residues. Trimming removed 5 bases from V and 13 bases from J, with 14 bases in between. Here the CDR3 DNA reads TGTGCCAGCAGTGACAGGTTTTTAAGCACCTTC. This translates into CASSDRFLSTF.

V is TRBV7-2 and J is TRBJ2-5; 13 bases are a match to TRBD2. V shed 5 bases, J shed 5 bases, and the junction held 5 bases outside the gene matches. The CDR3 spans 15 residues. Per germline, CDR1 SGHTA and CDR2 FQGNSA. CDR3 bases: TGTGCCAGCAGCGCCCAACTAGCGGGGGGGGAGACCCAGTACTTC. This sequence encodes CASSAQLAGGETQYF. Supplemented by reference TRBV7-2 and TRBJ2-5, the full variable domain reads GAGVSQSPSNKVTEKGKDVELRCDPISGHTALYWYRQSLGQGLEFLIYFQGNSAPDKSGLPSDRFSAERTGGSVSTLTIQRTQQEDSAVYLCASSAQLAGGETQYFGPGTRLLVL.

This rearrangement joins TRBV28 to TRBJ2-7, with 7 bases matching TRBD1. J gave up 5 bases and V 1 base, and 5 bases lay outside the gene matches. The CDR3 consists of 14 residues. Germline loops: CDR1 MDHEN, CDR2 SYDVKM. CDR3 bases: TGTGCCAGCAGTTTATATGCTAGGGGGCACGAGCAGTACTTC. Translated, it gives CASSLYARGHEQYF.

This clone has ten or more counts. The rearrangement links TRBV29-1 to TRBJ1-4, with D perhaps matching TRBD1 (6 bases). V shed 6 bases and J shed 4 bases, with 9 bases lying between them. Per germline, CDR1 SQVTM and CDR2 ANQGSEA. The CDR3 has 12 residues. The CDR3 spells CSVRGINEKLFF. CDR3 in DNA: TGCAGCGTCAGGGGAATTAATGAAAAACTGTTTTTT.

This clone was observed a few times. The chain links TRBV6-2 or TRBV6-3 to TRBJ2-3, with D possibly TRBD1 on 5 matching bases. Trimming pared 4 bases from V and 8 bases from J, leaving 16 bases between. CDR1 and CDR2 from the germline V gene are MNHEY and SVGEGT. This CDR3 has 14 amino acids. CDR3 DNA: TGTGCCAGCAGTTCCCCCGGGCCGCAGGGTACGCAGTATTTT. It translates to CASSSPGPQGTQYF.